This TCR beta chain was identified in a study of blood T cell repertoires in COVID-19. Source study methods: Estimation of nucleated cell counts relied on the amplification of reference gene primers. The data were produced by immunoSEQ multiplex PCR, yet TCRdb's version contains in-frame clones alone and is incomplete. The V and J calls and clone size come from that table; D and trimming were worked out from the DNA. The sample lists about 140,000 clones, nearly 80% occurring once. Participants' own reports of clinical history determined their cohort assignment. The CDR3 contains 16 residues. V was pared by 5 bases and J by 4 bases, with 9 bases of the junction left unmatched. Germline V gene data show CDR1 as MDHEN and CDR2 as SYDVKM.

The chain is built from TRBV28 and TRBJ1-2; 11 nucleotides match TRBD1. This clonotype originated in a woman in her forties or fifties who had recovered from COVID-19. The sequenced sample was PBMCs or T cells enriched from blood (not recorded which). The CDR3 loop reads CASSPGTGGIGYGYTF. Here the CDR3 DNA reads TGTGCCAGCAGTCCCGGGACAGGGGGGATCGGCTATGGCTACACCTTC.